This TCR beta chain was identified in a study of blood T cells in healthy people across ages. Per the germline V gene, CDR1 is SGHKS and CDR2 is YYEKEE (reference sequence). The CDR3 contains 15 residues. Trimming removed 3 bases at V and 4 bases at J, with 16 bases between. Then a second PCR, running roughly 6 to 11 cycles, was carried out with a sample-barcoded 5' primer and a J-beta primer mix. A template-switch adaptor that had 12 random nucleotides put a tag on each cDNA molecule. TCRdb processed the 5' RACE reads anew with MiXCR; each CDR3 protein has one entry. The sample has about 900,000 distinct CDR3 sequences, 48% seen once; the top ten hold under 15%.

The sample comprised blood. The chain joins TRBV5-5 to TRBJ1-1; no reliable D call. The clonotype comes from a man aged 25-45 years in good health. Here the CDR3 reads CASSYRSEFSTEAFF. DNA for the CDR3: TGTGCCAGCAGCTACCGGTCGGAGTTCAGCACTGAAGCTTTCTTT.